The 22 T cell receptor beta chains listed next were all sequenced from one sample in a study of spatial heterogeneity in lung cancer. The study's findings and limits: Tumor mutation counts were tracked by expanded intratumoral alpha and beta TCR counts.

Time point noted: sample taken at primary tumor resection. These receptors have no known antigen. TCRdb analysed the 5' RACE reads with MiXCR anew, one entry per CDR3 protein. This repertoire shows 20,000 to 30,000 distinct CDR3 sequences, around 10% found once; its top ten account for 7.7%. The source was lung tumor tissue, collected at surgery. The receptors were sampled from a male donor with early-stage non-small cell lung cancer.

Concerning this clonotype itself: A much larger clone lies a single base off, so this may be a read error. The V and J genes are TRBV5-1 and TRBJ2-7; 8 bases fit TRBD1. The CDR3 runs 14 residues. From germline, CDR1 is SGHRS and CDR2 YFSETQ. CDR3 in DNA: TGCGCCGGCAGCTTGCAGGGGGCCATCTACGAGCAGTACTTC. Translated: CAGSLQGAIYEQYF.

This clonotype was recorded many times. One end of the junction fails to match germline, which may point to a read error. This rearrangement joins TRBV6-1 to TRBJ2-5; weak D call: TRBD1 (6 bases). The CDR3 totals 14 residues. Germline V CDR1 and CDR2: MNHNS, SASEGT. The CDR3 is CASSEFGDTLGLCF. In nucleotides, the CDR3 is TGTGCCAGCAGTGAATTCGGGGACACCCTCGGGCTTTGCTTC.

This clonotype was seen more than once but under ten times. The chain couples TRBV6-2 or TRBV6-3 to TRBJ1-1; TRBD1 matches 11 bases. The CDR3 is 14 residues long. Trimming at V came to 6 bases and at J to 5 bases, leaving 5 bases not matched to a gene. Germline-derived CDR1 and CDR2 are MNHEY and SVGEGT. The CDR3 region has the DNA TGTGCCAGCAGGACTGGACAGGGGGCAACTGAAGCTTTCTTT. Translation: CASRTGQGATEAFF.

This clonotype has a count of ten or more. The chain employs TRBV18 and TRBJ2-3, with 7 bases that match TRBD2. Germline CDR1 is KGHSH and CDR2 is LQKENI. V shed 5 bases and J 5 bases; nucleotides not matched to a gene: 4. This CDR3 comprises 13 residues. The chain's CDR3 is CASSSTSEDTQYF. Here the CDR3 DNA reads TGTGCCAGCTCATCAACTAGCGAAGATACGCAGTATTTT.

This clonotype was observed many times. The CDR3: CASRELGKQAGYEQYF. The DNA for the CDR3 is TGTGCCAGCAGGGAATTAGGGAAACAGGCTGGCTACGAGCAGTACTTC. V is TRBV28 and J is TRBJ2-7; tentatively, D is TRBD1 (5 bases). The V gene lost 6 bases and the J gene lost 3 bases, with 21 bases spanning the gap. From germline, CDR1 is MDHEN and CDR2 SYDVKM. CDR3 length: 16 residues.

This clonotype came up many times. The V call is TRBV7-2, the J call TRBJ2-3; 7 nucleotides agree with TRBD1. Germline CDR1 reads SGHTA; CDR2 reads FQGNSA. Trimming removed 3 bases from V and 4 bases from J; junction bases left unmatched: 7. This CDR3 is built from 15 residues. The CDR3 coding sequence is TGTGCCAGCAGCTTCCGACAGGGATATTCAGATACGCAGTATTTT. Translation: CASSFRQGYSDTQYF.

Ten or more counts support this clonotype. V gene TRBV24-1 combines with J gene TRBJ2-6; TRBD1 matches at 9 bases. This CDR3 is built from 15 residues. CDR1 KGHDR and CDR2 SFDVKD come from the germline V gene. The J segment lost 7 bases and the V segment lost 5 bases, leaving 5 bases of the junction unmatched. CDR3 region: CATSGPGQGANVLTF. DNA for the CDR3: TGTGCCACCAGTGGGCCGGGACAGGGAGCCAACGTCCTGACTTTC.

This clonotype came up many times. The chain combines TRBV5-1 with TRBJ2-7, with 15 positions matching TRBD2. The germline gives CDR1 SGHRS, CDR2 YFSETQ. After removal of 4 bases from V and 6 bases from J, the junction contained 2 bases not matched to a gene. CDR3 length: 14 residues. CDR3 sequence: CASSKGLAGGEQYF. CDR3 bases: TGCGCCAGCAGCAAGGGACTAGCGGGAGGCGAGCAGTACTTC.

This clonotype was recorded many times. J is TRBJ1-1 and V is TRBV28, with D uncertain. The germline V gene encodes CDR1 MDHEN and CDR2 SYDVKM. The CDR3 contains 14 residues. The germline V and J ends were trimmed by 5 bases and 0 bases, with 10 bases remaining between them. The CDR3 region is CASSSGGLNTEAFF. CDR3 DNA: TGTGCCAGCAGTAGCGGAGGACTGAACACTGAAGCTTTCTTT.

Comments on this clonotype: A much more abundant neighbour one base away suggests this may be a read error. V gene TRBV23-1 combines with J gene TRBJ1-5, with 7 bases matching TRBD1. TRBV23-1 is known as an ORF, though its function is uncertain. V trimming: 3 bases; J trimming: 5 bases; junction bases outside the gene matches: 10. The CDR3 is made up of 16 amino acids. CDR3 DNA: TGCGCCAGCAGTCACCAGGGGGACAGAGTCTATCAGCCCCAGCATTTT. Its protein product is CASSHQGDRVYQPQHF.

J is TRBJ2-3 and V is TRBV5-4, with 7 bases that match TRBD1. Germline CDR1 is SGHNT and CDR2 is YYREEE (reference sequence). J was trimmed by 2 bases and V by 2 bases; bases with no gene match: 2. CDR3 length equals 14 residues. DNA of the CDR3: TGTGCCAGCAGCTTTCAGGGGGACACAGATACGCAGTATTTT. It codes for CASSFQGDTDTQYF.

The table lists this clonotype with many counts. The V gene is TRBV9, the J gene TRBJ1-1; D remains ambiguous. Trimming took 0 bases from V and 2 from J, leaving 11 bases between them. Germline V gene lookup returns CDR1 SGDLS and CDR2 YYNGEE. The CDR3 consists of 15 residues. The CDR3 region has the DNA TGTGCCAGCAGCGTAGGACAATTAGGAAACACTGAAGCTTTCTTT. Amino acids: CASSVGQLGNTEAFF.

This clonotype showed up many times. The chain recombines TRBV10-3 with TRBJ1-4; D gene uncertain. The germline gives CDR1 ENHRY, CDR2 SYGVKD. Trimming took off 3 bases at V and 5 bases at J, with 13 bases between the two ends. This CDR3 has 15 amino acids. The chain's CDR3 is CAISDVAAINEKLFF. CDR3 nucleotides: TGTGCCATCAGTGATGTGGCAGCGATAAATGAAAAACTGTTTTTT.

This clonotype was found many times. This chain connects TRBV6-6 to TRBJ2-7; no definite D call. V shed 11 bases and J shed 1 base, with 15 bases lying between them. The germline V gene has CDR1 MNHNY and CDR2 SVGAGI (reference sequence). This CDR3 spans 13 amino acids. For the CDR3, the DNA is TGTGCCGCCTACAGCTTCCATTCCTACGAGCAGTACTTC. Translation gives CAAYSFHSYEQYF.

By share, this clonotype ranks as medium-sized (0.01 to 0.1%). The chain joins TRBV5-5 to TRBJ2-4; D not certain. The CDR3 contains 14 residues. Germline CDR1 and CDR2: SGHKS and YYEKEE (reference sequence). V lost 0 bases, J lost 0 bases, and 4 bases lay in between. CDR3 DNA: TGTGCCAGCAGCTTGGGGGGAGCCAAAAACATTCAGTACTTC. Its protein is CASSLGGAKNIQYF.

This clonotype was detected many times. The chain joins TRBV5-8 to TRBJ2-3; 10 bases line up with TRBD1. Germline trimming cut 4 bases from V and 4 bases from J; bases unmatched to any gene: 6. CDR1 and CDR2 from the germline V gene are SGHTS and YDEGEE. The CDR3 runs 15 residues. Written as DNA, the CDR3 is TGTGCCAGCAGCCATGACAGGGGGCGCCCAGATACGCAGTATTTT. Its protein is CASSHDRGRPDTQYF.

This clonotype was seen many times. The chain is built from TRBV18 and TRBJ2-3; D gene uncertain. Trimming shortened V by 3 bases and J by 4 bases, and 17 bases separated the two germline ends. The CDR3 sequence is 16 residues long. CDR1 is KGHSH and CDR2 is LQKENI in the germline V gene. The CDR3 region is CASSPRSGSTSDTQYF. DNA of the CDR3: TGTGCCAGCTCACCCCGTTCCGGGTCTACATCAGATACGCAGTATTTT.

There are many counts of this clonotype. The chain couples TRBV5-5 to TRBJ2-7; D is possibly TRBD2 (5 bases). There are 15 residues in the CDR3. Trimming took 0 bases from V and 2 from J, leaving 12 bases between them. Per the germline V gene, CDR1 is SGHKS and CDR2 is YYEKEE (reference sequence). The CDR3 protein is CASSLVPSAAYEQYF. CDR3 bases: TGTGCCAGCAGCTTGGTACCCTCAGCGGCCTACGAGCAGTACTTC.

This clonotype was found a few times. The rearrangement joins TRBV6-1 to TRBJ2-1; the D call may be TRBD1 or TRBD2 (5 bases each). Germline V lookup: CDR1 MNHNS, CDR2 SASEGT. CDR3 size: 13 residues. The V end lost 11 bases, the J end lost 3 bases, and 14 bases lay between the germline ends. This chain's CDR3 is CAGTRDRYNEQFF. DNA for the CDR3: TGTGCCGGAACCCGGGACCGCTACAATGAGCAGTTCTTC.

This clonotype is medium-sized in the sample. The genes are TRBV11-2 and TRBJ2-2; D call uncertain. The CDR3 extends over 15 amino acids. The V end lost 5 bases, the J end lost 0 bases, and 10 bases lay between the germline ends. Germline V gene lookup returns CDR1 SGHAT and CDR2 FQNNGV. CDR3 DNA: TGTGCCAGCAGCCCATCACTTTCGAACACCGGGGAGCTGTTTTTT. This encodes CASSPSLSNTGELFF.

This clonotype was picked up one time. The chain uses TRBV28 and TRBJ2-2; D possibly corresponds to TRBD2 (6 bases). Trimming took off 11 bases at V and 1 base at J, with 11 bases between the two ends. From germline, CDR1 is MDHEN and CDR2 SYDVKM. The CDR3 is made up of 13 amino acids. The CDR3 sequence is CAGGTLNTGELFF. The CDR3 coding sequence is TGTGCCGGCGGGACGCTGAACACCGGGGAGCTGTTTTTT. Drawing the rest from reference TRBV28 and TRBJ2-2, the complete variable domain is DVKVTQSSRYLVKRTGEKVFLECVQDMDHENMFWYRQDPGLGLRLIYFSYDVKMKEKGDIPEGYSVSREKKERFSLILESASTNQTSMYLCAGGTLNTGELFFGEGSRLTVL.

This chain joins TRBV7-2 and TRBJ1-2; a possible D gene is TRBD1 (5 bases). The CDR3 sequence is 15 residues long. Trimming left V 1 base short and J 4 bases short, with 13 bases between. CDR1 and CDR2 (germline): SGHTA, FQGNSA. CDR3 residues: CASSLDGGGFYGYTF. The CDR3 DNA reads as TGTGCCAGCAGCTTAGATGGGGGAGGTTTCTATGGCTACACCTTC.